This T cell receptor beta chain emerged from a study of T cell responses to AZD1222 COVID-19 vaccine. Study-wide findings and caveats: CD4 TCRs associated with vaccination spanned spike, dominating at 160-218 and 743-854. Clonal diversity was possibly underestimated; the donors were predominantly white British and more often female. Spike-specific TCR breadth and depth went up after people got two AZD1222 doses.

The germline CDR1 and CDR2 sequences are WNHNN and SYGVQD (reference sequence). The CDR3 totals 15 residues. Trimming took off 8 bases at V and 0 bases at J, with 14 bases between the two ends. Notes on this clone: Its antigen is undetermined.

Method: immunoSEQ multiplex PCR; TCRdb's copy keeps in-frame clones and lacks some. The table shows roughly 120,000 clones, with around 90% occurring only once. Here the sequenced sample was peripheral blood, taken on day 0 of AZD1222 vaccination. The J gene is TRBJ1-5, the V gene TRBV10-1; tentative D call: TRBD1 (5 bases). This receptor was obtained from an adult in good health. CDR3: CASEGQNYSNQPQHF. The CDR3 DNA follows: TGCGCCAGCGAGGGGCAGAATTATAGCAATCAGCCCCAGCATTTT.